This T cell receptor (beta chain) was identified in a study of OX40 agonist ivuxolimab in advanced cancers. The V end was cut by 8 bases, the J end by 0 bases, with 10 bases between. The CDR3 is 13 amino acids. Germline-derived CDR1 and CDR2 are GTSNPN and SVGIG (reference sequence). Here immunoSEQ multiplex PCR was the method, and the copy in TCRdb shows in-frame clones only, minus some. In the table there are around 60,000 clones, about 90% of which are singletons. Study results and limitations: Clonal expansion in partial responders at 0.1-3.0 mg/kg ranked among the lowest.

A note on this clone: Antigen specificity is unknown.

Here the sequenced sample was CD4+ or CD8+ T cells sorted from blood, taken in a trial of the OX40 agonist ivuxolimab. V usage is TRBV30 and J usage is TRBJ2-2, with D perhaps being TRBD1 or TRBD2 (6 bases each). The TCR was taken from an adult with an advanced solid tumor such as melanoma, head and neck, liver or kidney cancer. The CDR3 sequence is CALGGANTGELFF. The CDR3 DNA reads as TGTGCCCTGGGGGGCGCGAACACCGGGGAGCTGTTTTTT.